This passage covers 6 T cell receptor beta chains from one sample sequenced in a study of cytomegalovirus exposure and HLA in healthy donors. Researchers ran the PCR with 60 Vbeta and 13 Jbeta primers. Sequencing used immunoSEQ multiplex PCR; TCRdb keeps in-frame clones, though not all of them. The sample consists of approximately 120,000 clones, more than 70% of them appearing once. Sequences were obtained from PBMCs. The receptors come from a woman in her 30s in good health and CMV-seropositive.

V gene TRBV5-8 combines with J gene TRBJ2-7; D call uncertain. CDR1 SGHTS and CDR2 YDEGEE come from the germline V gene. The CDR3 runs to 14 residues. Trimming cost V 4 bases and J 1 base, with 12 bases left between them. DNA for the CDR3: TGTGCCAGCAGCCCTTGGCCTCAGTCCTACGAGCAGTACTTC. It is translated as CASSPWPQSYEQYF.

The chain has TRBV13 and TRBJ1-4; a weak D match, TRBD1 (5 bases). This CDR3 is 17 amino acids long. Germline lookup yields CDR1 PRHDT and CDR2 FYEKMQ (reference sequence). V lost 4 bases to trimming and J lost 0 bases, with 15 bases between them. For the CDR3, the DNA is TGTGCCAGCAGCTATTCATCGGACACCTCAACTAATGAAAAACTGTTTTTT. This gives the protein CASSYSSDTSTNEKLFF. The full variable domain, with the rest looked up from reference TRBV13 and TRBJ1-4, is AAGVIQSPRHLIKEKRETATLKCYPIPRHDTVYWYQQGPGQDPQFLISFYEKMQSDKGSIPDRFSAQQFSDYHSELNMSSLELGDSALYFCASSYSSDTSTNEKLFFGSGTQLSVL.

The rearrangement uses TRBV10-3 and TRBJ1-2; 8 positions match TRBD1. The CDR3 extends over 14 amino acids. Germline lookup yields CDR1 ENHRY and CDR2 SYGVKD. V gave up 5 bases and J gave up 8 bases; unmatched junction bases: 10. This chain's CDR3 is CAISSHQGAQGYTF. In DNA, the CDR3 is TGTGCCATCAGTTCCCACCAGGGGGCGCAAGGCTACACCTTC.

For the CDR3, the DNA is TGTGCCAGCAGTGAACTTCCGACAGGGGCGCAGCCCCAGCATTTT. Translated, it gives CASSELPTGAQPQHF. The chain links TRBV6-1 to TRBJ1-5; 8 bases map to TRBD1. V was pared by 2 bases and J by 7 bases, with 7 bases of the junction left unmatched. CDR1 is MNHNS and CDR2 is SASEGT in the germline V gene. This CDR3 has 15 residues.

This sequence joins TRBV7-8 and TRBJ2-2; 8 nucleotides align to TRBD2. The CDR3 is made up of 16 amino acids. With 4 bases clipped from V and 6 bases from J, the junction kept 10 bases outside the gene matches. Germline V gene data show CDR1 as SGHVS and CDR2 as FQNEAQ. In DNA, the CDR3 is TGTGCCAGCAGCTACCCCGGGGGGGCGGGAGCCGGGGAGCTGTTTTTT. Translation: CASSYPGGAGAGELFF.

In DNA, the CDR3 is TGCGCCAGCAGCCCCCCTCTAAACACTGAAGCTTTCTTT. Its protein product is CASSPPLNTEAFF. The V call is TRBV5-1, the J call TRBJ1-1, with D uncertain. Per the germline V gene, CDR1 is SGHRS and CDR2 is YFSETQ. Trimming stripped 4 bases from V and 2 bases from J, with 9 bases between. The CDR3 loop spans 13 amino acids.